The source of this T cell receptor beta chain is a study of human T cells and chemical hapten exposure. Overall study results and limits: PT1 expanded TCR counts correlated positively with patch test score.

Remarks on this clonotype: The target antigen is unknown. A junction boundary mismatches the germline segment, possibly from a read error.

The time point: patch test 3, about 24 weeks after DPC sensitization. This sample's treatment: therapeutic diphenylcyclopropenone sensitization with weekly scalp DPC. TCRdb processed the RACE reads anew with MiXCR; each CDR3 protein has one entry. Counted here are over 55,000 distinct CDR3 sequences, 9.5% to 15% occurring once; the ten biggest clones make up 2.4%. The CDR3 is 16 amino acids. Germline loops: CDR1 SGHTA, CDR2 FQGNSA. The chain is built from TRBV7-2 and TRBJ2-3; a weak D match, TRBD2 (5 bases). The receptor comes from a man aged 25 to 40 with alopecia areata. Some clones in this sample may be carry-over from other donors' samples. This specimen consisted of whole blood, obtained in connection with sensitization to the hapten diphenylcyclopropenone (DPC). The CDR3 loop reads CGSSKFGPRAADTQYF. DNA of the CDR3: TGCGGCAGCAGTAAATTCGGACCCAGAGCGGCAGATACGCAGTATTTT.